These 4 T cell receptor beta chains were all obtained from the same sample, sequenced in a study of response to subunit inactivated influenza vaccine. Each CDR3 protein gets one entry after TCRdb re-called the RT-PCR reads with MiXCR. The sample has 650,000 to 800,000 distinct CDR3 sequences, approximately 15% seen once. Sequences were derived from PBMCs from blood, sampled about 14 days before vaccination. These receptors all stem from a middle-aged man who received an inactivated influenza vaccine.

The chain has TRBV11-2 and TRBJ2-1; D is uncertain. From germline, CDR1 is SGHAT and CDR2 FQNNGV. Trimming cost V 1 base and J 7 bases, with 11 bases left between them. The CDR3 extends over 14 amino acids. CDR3 sequence reads: CASSLVGKLNEQFF. In nucleotides, the CDR3 is TGTGCCAGCAGCTTAGTGGGAAAGCTAAATGAGCAGTTCTTC.

This clonotype was seen a few times. The V gene is TRBV4-3, the J gene TRBJ2-1; 9 nucleotides line up with TRBD2. Germline CDR1 and CDR2: LGHNA and YSLEER. V dropped 4 bases and J dropped 8; count of bases not matched to a gene: 15. The CDR3 length is 17 residues. CDR3: CASSPKPRLAGEDEQFF. The CDR3 coding sequence is TGCGCCAGCAGCCCGAAACCCCGGTTAGCGGGAGAGGATGAGCAGTTCTTC.

This clonotype was seen a handful of times. The V and J genes are TRBV11-2 and TRBJ2-7; D ambiguous. CDR1 and CDR2 from the germline V gene are SGHAT and FQNNGV. Trimming removed 3 bases from V and 6 bases from J, with 9 bases in between. The CDR3 covers 12 residues. This CDR3 reads CASSFVAAEQYF. In nucleotides, the CDR3 is TGTGCCAGCAGCTTTGTGGCAGCCGAGCAGTACTTC. The whole variable domain, remainder taken from reference TRBV11-2 and TRBJ2-7, is EAGVAQSPRYKIIEKRQSVAFWCNPISGHATLYWYQQILGQGPKLLIQFQNNGVVDDSQLPKDRFSAERLKGVDSTLKIQPAKLEDSAVYLCASSFVAAEQYFGPGTRLTVT.

This clonotype was seen many times. The CDR3 DNA sequence: TGTGCCAGCAGCACGGGACAGAACTATGGCTACACCTTC. Protein: CASSTGQNYGYTF. This rearrangement joins TRBV7-2 to TRBJ1-2; 7 bases map to TRBD1. V dropped 5 bases and J dropped 2; count of bases not matched to a gene: 2. This CDR3 spans 13 amino acids. Germline CDR1 and CDR2: SGHTA and FQGNSA.